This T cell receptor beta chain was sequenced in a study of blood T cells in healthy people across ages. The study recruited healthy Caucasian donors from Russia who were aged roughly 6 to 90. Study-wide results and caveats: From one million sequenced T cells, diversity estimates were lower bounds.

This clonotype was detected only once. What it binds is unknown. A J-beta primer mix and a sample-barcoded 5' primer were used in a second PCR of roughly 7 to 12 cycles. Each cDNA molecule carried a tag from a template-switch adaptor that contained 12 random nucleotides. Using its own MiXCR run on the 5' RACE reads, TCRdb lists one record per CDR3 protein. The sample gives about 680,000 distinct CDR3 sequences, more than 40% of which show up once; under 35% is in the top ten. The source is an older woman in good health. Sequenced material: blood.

CDR3 amino acids: CSGKPGLARETQYF. CDR3 nucleotide sequence: TGCAGTGGAAAGCCCGGACTAGCGCGGGAGACCCAGTACTTC. V and J are TRBV20-1 and TRBJ2-5; 9 bases agree with TRBD2. After removal of 7 bases from V and 5 bases from J, the junction contained 11 bases not matched to a gene. This CDR3 comprises 14 residues. CDR1 and CDR2 (germline): DFQATT, SNEGSKA (reference sequence).